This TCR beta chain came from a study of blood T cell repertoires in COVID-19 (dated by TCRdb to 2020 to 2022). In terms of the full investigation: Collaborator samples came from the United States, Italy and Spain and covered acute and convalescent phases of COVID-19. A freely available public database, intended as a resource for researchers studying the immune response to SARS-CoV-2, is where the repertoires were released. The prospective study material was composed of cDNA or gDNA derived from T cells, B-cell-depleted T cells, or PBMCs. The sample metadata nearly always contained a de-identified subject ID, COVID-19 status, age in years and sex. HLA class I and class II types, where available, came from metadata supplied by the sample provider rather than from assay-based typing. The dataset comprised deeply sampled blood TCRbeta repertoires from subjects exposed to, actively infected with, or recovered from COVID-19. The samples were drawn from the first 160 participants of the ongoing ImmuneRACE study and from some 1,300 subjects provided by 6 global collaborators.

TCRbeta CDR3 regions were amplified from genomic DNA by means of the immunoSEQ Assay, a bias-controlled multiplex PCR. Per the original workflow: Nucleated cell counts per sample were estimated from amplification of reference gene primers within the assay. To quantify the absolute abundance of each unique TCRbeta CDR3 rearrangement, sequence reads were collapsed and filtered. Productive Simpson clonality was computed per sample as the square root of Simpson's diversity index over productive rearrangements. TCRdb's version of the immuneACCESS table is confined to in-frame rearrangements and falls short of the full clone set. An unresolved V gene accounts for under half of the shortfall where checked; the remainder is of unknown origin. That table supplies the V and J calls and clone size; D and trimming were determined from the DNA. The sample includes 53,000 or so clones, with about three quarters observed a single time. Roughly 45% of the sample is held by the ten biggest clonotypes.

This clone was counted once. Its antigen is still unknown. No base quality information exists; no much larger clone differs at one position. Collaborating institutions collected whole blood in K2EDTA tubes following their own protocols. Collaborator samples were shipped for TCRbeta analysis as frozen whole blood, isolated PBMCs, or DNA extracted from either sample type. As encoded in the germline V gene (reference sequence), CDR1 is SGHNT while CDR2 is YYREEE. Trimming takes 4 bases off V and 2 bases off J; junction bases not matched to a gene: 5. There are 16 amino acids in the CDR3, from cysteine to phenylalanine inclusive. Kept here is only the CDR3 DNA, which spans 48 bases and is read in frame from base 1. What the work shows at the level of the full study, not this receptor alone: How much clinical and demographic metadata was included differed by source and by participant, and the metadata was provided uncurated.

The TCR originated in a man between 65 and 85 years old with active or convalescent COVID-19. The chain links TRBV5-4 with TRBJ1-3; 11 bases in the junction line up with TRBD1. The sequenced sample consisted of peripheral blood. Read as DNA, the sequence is TGTGCCAGCAGCATCGGACAGGGGGCAGCTGGAAACACCATATATTTT. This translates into CASSIGQGAAGNTIYF. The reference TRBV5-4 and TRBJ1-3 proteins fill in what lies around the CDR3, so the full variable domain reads ETGVTQSPTHLIKTRGQQVTLRCSSQSGHNTVSWYQQALGQGPQFIFQYYREEENGRGNFPPRFSGLQFPNYSSELNVNALELDDSALYLCASSIGQGAAGNTIYFGEGSWLTVV.